The 9 T cell receptor beta chains in this list originate from one sample, sequenced in a study of Ad26.COV2.S vaccination and SARS-CoV-2 variants. Treatment of the sample: about 20 received Ad26.COV2.S at low or high dose, single or two shots; about 5 received placebo; per-sample allocation not given. Sampling occurred on day 63 after the first vaccine or placebo injection. This table comes from immunoSEQ multiplex PCR, and its TCRdb copy is limited to in-frame clones, with some not included. Among a few hundred thousand clones listed, 90% were seen once. Sequencing was performed on peripheral blood, taken in a trial of Ad26.COV2.S vaccine versus placebo. The source is a person aged 18-60 years who received the Ad26.COV2.S COVID-19 vaccine or a placebo.

The CDR3 spells CASTVPGQSNEKLFF. The CDR3 DNA follows: TGTGCCAGCACGGTACCGGGACAGAGTAATGAAAAACTGTTTTTT. The rearrangement joins TRBV28 to TRBJ1-4, with TRBD1 matching 7 bases. The CDR3 has 15 residues. Germline V gives CDR1 MDHEN, CDR2 SYDVKM. J was trimmed by 4 bases and V by 7 bases; bases with no gene match: 9.

This chain connects TRBV7-2 to TRBJ2-7; no clear D. Germline V gene data show CDR1 as SGHTA and CDR2 as FQGNSA. This CDR3 comprises 14 residues. Trimming shortened V by 5 bases and J by 1 base, and 12 bases separated the two germline ends. CDR3 protein: CASSPALSSYEQYF. Written as DNA, the CDR3 is TGTGCCAGCAGCCCCGCGTTGAGTTCCTACGAGCAGTACTTC.

CDR3 nucleotides: TGTGCCAGCAGCCTCGGAGCCGCAACTAATGAAAAACTGTTTTTT. Its protein is CASSLGAATNEKLFF. The chain couples TRBV7-9 to TRBJ1-4; D gene unclear. This CDR3 has 15 amino acids. Trimming left V 5 bases short and J 0 bases short, with 10 bases between. Germline V gene sequence: CDR1 SEHNR, CDR2 FQNEAQ (reference sequence).

The table lists this clone with a count of one. Since the CDR3 does not end with the conserved phenylalanine or tryptophan, this likely comes from a read error. No DNA is shown, since the ends of the CDR3 on it are uncertain; the CDR3 is the one TCRdb lists. The chain couples TRBV28 to TRBJ1-1; TRBD1, as called in the table, went unchecked against the DNA. The CDR3 is 13 residues long, counting both termini. CDR1 MDHEN and CDR2 SYDVKM come from the germline V gene. This CDR3 is CASSPTPPGQVHV.

The chain joins TRBV4-1 to TRBJ2-7; D call uncertain. The CDR3 has 14 amino acids. Germline V gene sequence: CDR1 MGHRA, CDR2 YSYEKL. Trimming took off 5 bases at V and 6 bases at J, with 17 bases between the two ends. This chain's CDR3 is CASSKTGSLGEQYF. CDR3 bases: TGCGCCAGCAGCAAGACCGGGTCCCTGGGCGAGCAGTACTTC.

The chain employs TRBV19 and TRBJ2-5; TRBD1 might be the D (8 bases). V was clipped by 0 bases and J by 6 bases, with 17 bases between them. Per the germline V gene, CDR1 is LNHDA and CDR2 is SQIVND (reference sequence). The CDR3 runs to 16 residues. CDR3 nucleotide sequence: TGTGCCAGTAGTATAGACCACAGGGGGGGCCCCAAGACCCAGTACTTC. Protein product: CASSIDHRGGPKTQYF.

V is TRBV2 and J is TRBJ1-5; the D is unclear. CDR1 and CDR2 from the germline V gene are SNHLY and FYNNEI. This CDR3 region has 13 residues. Trimming cost V 4 bases and J 6 bases, with 10 bases left between them. CDR3 protein: CASSVGVVQPQHF. CDR3 bases: TGTGCCAGCAGTGTTGGGGTAGTTCAGCCCCAGCATTTT.

The chain carries TRBV19 and TRBJ2-2, with D unclear. V lost 7 bases and J lost 4, with 10 bases in between. CDR1 LNHDA and CDR2 SQIVND come from the germline V gene (reference sequence). This CDR3 contains 13 residues. The CDR3 is CASMRTGTGELFF. CDR3 DNA: TGTGCCAGTATGAGGACGGGCACCGGGGAGCTGTTTTTT.

The chain has TRBV18 and TRBJ1-1; D is perhaps TRBD1 (6 bases). CDR1 is KGHSH, CDR2 LQKENI, per germline. This CDR3 region has 14 residues. V was pared by 8 bases and J by 1 base, with 14 bases between. CDR3 in amino acids: CASEVNRANTEAFF. The CDR3 DNA is TGTGCCAGCGAGGTAAACAGGGCGAACACTGAAGCTTTCTTT.